This T cell receptor beta chain was obtained from a study of beta chain features in type 1 diabetes. Study-level information: Cell yields, gender and age were similar in healthy donors and patients.

Every isolated RNA sample was fully reverse transcribed, so sequencing captured expressed TCRB transcripts. This table comes from immunoSEQ multiplex PCR, and its TCRdb copy is limited to in-frame clones, with some not included. In the table there are hundreds of thousands of clones, about an eighth of which are singletons. Trimming removed 3 bases at V and 4 bases at J, with 11 bases between. Germline lookup yields CDR1 LGHNA and CDR2 YNFKEQ. The CDR3 sequence is 14 residues long. Findings and caveats of the study: There was a moderate but significant shortening of TCRB CDR3s in all four CD4+ subsets of Type 1 diabetes patients.

As for this clone: Antigen: not known.

This chain joins TRBV4-2 and TRBJ2-3; possible D gene TRBD1, 5 bases. Source material: naive CD4+ T cells from blood. The TCR originated in a woman younger than 35 in good health. The CDR3 here is CASSHQGRPDTQYF. The CDR3 DNA follows: TGTGCCAGCAGCCATCAGGGTAGGCCAGATACGCAGTATTTT.